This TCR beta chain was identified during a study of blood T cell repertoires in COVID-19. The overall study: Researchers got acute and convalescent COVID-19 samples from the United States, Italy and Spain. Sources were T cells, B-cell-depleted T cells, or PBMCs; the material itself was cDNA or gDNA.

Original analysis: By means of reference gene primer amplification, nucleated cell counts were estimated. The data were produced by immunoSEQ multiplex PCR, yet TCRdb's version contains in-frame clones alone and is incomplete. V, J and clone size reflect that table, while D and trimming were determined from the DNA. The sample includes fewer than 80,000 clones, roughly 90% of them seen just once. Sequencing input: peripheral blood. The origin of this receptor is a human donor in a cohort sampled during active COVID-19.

CDR3 nucleotides: TGTGCCAGCAGGACGGGACAGGGAAGCTATGGCTACACCTTC. This gives the protein CASRTGQGSYGYTF. This rearrangement joins TRBV2 to TRBJ1-2; 9 bases are a match to TRBD1. The CDR3 is 14 residues long. The germline V gene encodes CDR1 SNHLY and CDR2 FYNNEI. Trimming took 6 bases from V and 4 from J; bases not matched to a gene: 6.